A selection of T cell receptor beta chains follows, all from one sample in a study of post-analysis software for immune sequencing data. TCRdb reanalysed the PCR reads using MiXCR and keeps one entry per CDR3 protein. The data show around 400,000 distinct CDR3 sequences, with approximately 38% seen just once and roughly 13% held by the top ten. Sequencing input: blood. These receptors were taken from a girl between 10 and 17 years old with multiple sclerosis. The CDR3 runs from the conserved cysteine through the conserved F or W. The order of the fields is J gene, D gene, V gene, clone size, CDR3 DNA, CDR3 protein. D genes are given only for firm matches. Some rows mark clone size as missing; the rest say once, few, many or name a class of expanded clone.

>TRBJ2-1|.|TRBV7-2|.
TGTGCCAGCAGCTTAGGGACAAGGATATACAATGAGCAGTTCTTC
CASSLGTRIYNEQFF
>TRBJ2-5|TRBD2|TRBV20-1|.
TGCAGTGCTTGGACCCCGGGACTAGCGGTTAGGCAGTACTTC
CSAWTPGLAVRQYF
>TRBJ2-7|TRBD2|TRBV12-3/TRBV12-4|many
TGTGCCAGTGCCCTTACTAGCGGGGTTTCCTACGAGCAGTACTTC
CASALTSGVSYEQYF
>TRBJ2-5|TRBD2|TRBV7-3|.
TGTGCCAGCAGCTCCGGACTAGCGGGAAGTCTCAAGTACCAAGAGACCCAGTACTTC
CASSSGLAGSLKYQETQYF
>TRBJ1-2|.|TRBV7-2|.
TGTGCCAGCAGCTTAGCCCGGGGGGCAAACTATGGCTACACCTTC
CASSLARGANYGYTF
>TRBJ2-3|TRBD1|TRBV5-6|.
TGTGCCAGCGGGGATACAGGGGACACAGATACGCAGTATTTT
CASGDTGDTDTQYF
>TRBJ1-5|.|TRBV20-1|few
TGCAGTGCTAGAGACATCGAAATAGGACCCCAGCATTTT
CSARDIEIGPQHF
>TRBJ1-2|.|TRBV29-1|few
TGCAGCGTCTCCTGGGGGGGGCACCTAGAATATGGCTACACCTTC
CSVSWGGHLEYGYTF
>TRBJ1-2|.|TRBV7-2|.
TGTGCCACCGAGACAGGCCCTAACTATGGCTACACCTTC
CATETGPNYGYTF
>TRBJ1-2|.|TRBV7-2|.
TGTGCCAGCAGGTACGACAAAAACTATGGCTACACCTTC
CASRYDKNYGYTF
>TRBJ2-3|.|TRBV4-2|few
TGTGCCAGCAGCTACGGACGCACAGATACGCAGTATTTT
CASSYGRTDTQYF
>TRBJ1-2|.|TRBV6-1|.
TGTGCCAGCAGTGAAGCAGGCCGGTCTACCTATGGCTACACCTTC
CASSEAGRSTYGYTF
>TRBJ2-3|.|TRBV6-2/TRBV6-3|.
TGTGCCAGCACCGACGGGACGTTCTCAGATACGCAGTATTTT
CASTDGTFSDTQYF
>TRBJ2-7|TRBD2|TRBV4-1|few
TGCGCCAGCAGCCAAGATCCCTCGCGGGGGAGAGGGCAGTACTTC
CASSQDPSRGRGQYF
>TRBJ2-1|TRBD1|TRBV6-5|.
TGTGCCAGCAGTTACTTCCCGGGACAGGGCTACAATGAGCAGTTCTTC
CASSYFPGQGYNEQFF
>TRBJ2-7|.|TRBV7-2|few
TGTGCCAGCAGCTTCATGCGGAGCGAGCAGTACTTC
CASSFMRSEQYF
>TRBJ2-3|.|TRBV6-5|few
TGTGCCAGCAGACTCTTTTACCGGGCCACAGATACGCAGTATTTT
CASRLFYRATDTQYF
>TRBJ1-4|.|TRBV6-5|many
TGTGCCAGCAGCCAGAGGAATGAAAAACTGTTTTTT
CASSQRNEKLFF
>TRBJ1-1|.|TRBV11-2|.
TGTGCCAGCAACCTAAGGGAAGCTGTTAAAAAGAGCACTGAAGCTTTCTTT
CASNLREAVKKSTEAFF
>TRBJ2-7|.|TRBV29-1|few
TGCAGCGTTGAAGGGACTACGACCTACGAGCAGTACTTC
CSVEGTTTYEQYF
>TRBJ2-7|.|TRBV20-1|few
TGCAGTGCGGCCAGGACTAACTCCTACAATGAGCAGTACTTC
CSAARTNSYNEQYF
>TRBJ1-6|.|TRBV15|.
TGTGCCACCAGCAGCACAGGGCCATCACCCCTCCACTTT
CATSSTGPSPLHF
>TRBJ2-4|TRBD1|TRBV5-1|.
TGCGCCAGCAGCCCCGGACAGGTCGCCAAAAACATTCAGTACTTC
CASSPGQVAKNIQYF
>TRBJ2-3|TRBD2|TRBV11-2|.
TGTGCCAGCAGCTTCGGGACTAGCGGGGGGGCCAGCACAGATACGCAGTATTTT
CASSFGTSGGASTDTQYF
>TRBJ2-4|TRBD2|TRBV5-6|.
TGTGCCAGCAGCTTGTCTCTAGCGGGGGCCAAAAACATTCAGTACTTC
CASSLSLAGAKNIQYF
>TRBJ1-1|.|TRBV3-1|few
TGTGCCAGCAGCCCTCACGCAGGTGAGGCTGAAGCTTTCTTT
CASSPHAGEAEAFF
>TRBJ2-1|.|TRBV29-1|.
TGCAGCGTTTATCTCAGGGGGGGGAACAATGAGCAGTTCTTC
CSVYLRGGNNEQFF
>TRBJ1-2|.|TRBV10-3|many
TGTGCCATCAGTGACAGGCTCTATGGCTACACCTTC
CAISDRLYGYTF
>TRBJ2-1|TRBD2|TRBV29-1|few
TGCAGCGTAGCATCTAGCGGTGAGCAGTTCTTC
CSVASSGEQFF
>TRBJ2-7|TRBD1|TRBV6-6|few
TGTGCCAGCAGTTCTCCCCGGGACAGGGGCTACGAGCAGTACTTC
CASSSPRDRGYEQYF
>TRBJ2-1|.|TRBV18|once
TGTGCCAGCTCACCACCGTGGGGCATCAATGAGCAGTTCTTC
CASSPPWGINEQFF
>TRBJ1-1|.|TRBV10-3|few
TGTGCCATCAGTGAGTGGGGGGGCGGTGAAGCTTTCTTT
CAISEWGGGEAFF
>TRBJ1-1|.|TRBV6-2/TRBV6-3|.
TGTGCCAGCAGTTACCTACCAGACAGGGAAGCTTTCTTT
CASSYLPDREAFF
>TRBJ2-7|TRBD1|TRBV27|few
TGTGCCAGCAGCCGGGACAGGATCTCCTACGAGCAGTACTTC
CASSRDRISYEQYF
>TRBJ2-5|.|TRBV4-1|.
TGCGCCAGCAGCCAGGGGGGCCGGGGAAAGTGCGAGACCCAGTACTTC
CASSQGGRGKCETQYF
>TRBJ1-1|TRBD1|TRBV6-5|.
TGTGCCAGCAGTTGGGGACAGGGACGGACTGAAGCTTTCTTT
CASSWGQGRTEAFF
>TRBJ1-1|TRBD1|TRBV29-1|few
TGCAGCGCACTCAGGGGGACGGTGTACACTGAAGCTTTCTTT
CSALRGTVYTEAFF